This TCR beta chain was recovered during a study of human T cells and chemical hapten exposure. Across the whole study: Application of 0.01% DPC to the upper back was done by patch test, with a reading at 6 days.

A note on this clonotype: The antigen is unknown.

This CDR3 is 12 amino acids long. V was pared by 6 bases and J by 10 bases, with 13 bases between. Germline loops: CDR1 DFQATT, CDR2 SNEGSKA (reference sequence). Described time point: pre-sensitization, week 0. Treatment: therapeutic diphenylcyclopropenone sensitization with weekly scalp DPC. TCRdb re-derived calls from the RACE reads in MiXCR, one entry per CDR3 protein. The data show under 200,000 distinct CDR3 sequences, 25% to 35% seen once. Regarding the study as a whole: No alteration of TCRs above 1 in 1000 frequency was seen with DPC sensitization. Alopecia in all donors means immunity may differ from healthy individuals.

This receptor was obtained from a woman in her twenties or thirties with alopecia areata. Some clones in this sample may be carry-over from other donors' samples. The chain is built from TRBV20-1 and TRBJ1-6; D gene unclear. The sample in question was whole blood, obtained in connection with sensitization to the hapten diphenylcyclopropenone (DPC). The CDR3 bases are TGCAGTGCCCCCGGCCTGGGCTCACCCCTCCACTTT. This translates into CSAPGLGSPLHF.